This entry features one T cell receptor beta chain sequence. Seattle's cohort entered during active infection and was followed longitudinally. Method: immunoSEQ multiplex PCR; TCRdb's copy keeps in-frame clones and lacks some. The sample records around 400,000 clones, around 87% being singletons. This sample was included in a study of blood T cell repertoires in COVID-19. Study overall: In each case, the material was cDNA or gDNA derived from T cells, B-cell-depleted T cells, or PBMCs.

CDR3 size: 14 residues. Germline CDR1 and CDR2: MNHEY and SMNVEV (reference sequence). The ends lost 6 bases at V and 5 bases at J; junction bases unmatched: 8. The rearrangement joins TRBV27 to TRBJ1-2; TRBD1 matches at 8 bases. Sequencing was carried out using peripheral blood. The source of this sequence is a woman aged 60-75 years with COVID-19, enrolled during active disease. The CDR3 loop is CASSATGDRYGYTF. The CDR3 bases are TGTGCCAGCAGCGCGACAGGGGATAGGTATGGCTACACCTTC.